This T cell receptor (beta chain) was sequenced in a study of control samples from healthy donors and cancer patients. TCRdb keeps only in-frame clones here, not all; method: immunoSEQ multiplex PCR. Of over 150,000 clones listed, nearly 90% were seen once; the top ten hold 1.2% to 1.5%. The germline V gene has CDR1 KGHSH and CDR2 LQKENI. The ends were cut back, 1 base at V and 5 bases at J, with 9 bases in the middle. The CDR3 length is 14 residues. This TCR was recovered from a woman in her forties or fifties in good health. This sequence joins TRBV18 and TRBJ1-5, with D possibly TRBD1 on 5 matching bases. Sequenced: blood. CDR3 sequence reads: CASSPQTADQPQHF. The CDR3 DNA sequence: TGTGCCAGCTCACCACAGACAGCAGATCAGCCCCAGCATTTT.